This T cell receptor beta chain comes out of a study of T-cell memory formation after mild COVID-19. Findings and caveats of the study: Some SARS-CoV-2-responding clones were already detected in memory before infection. Contracting CD4+ clones were located mainly in CM and EM, and CD8+ clones in EMRA. Second-wave clones that peaked on day 37 lacked confirmed SARS-CoV-2 specificity.

After 5'RACE with constant-segment primers, TCR alpha and TCR beta cDNA libraries carrying sample barcodes and UMIs were obtained. In TCRdb, the 5' RACE reads were re-called with MiXCR into one record per CDR3 protein. The table includes around 390,000 distinct CDR3 sequences, about a sixth detected once. This CDR3 has 11 amino acids. The germline CDR1 and CDR2 sequences are DFQATT and SNEGSKA (reference sequence). Trimming removed 5 bases from V and 6 bases from J, with 8 bases in between. About this clonotype itself: Its specificity is not known.

The sequenced material came from PBMCs or a T cell subset sorted from them (not recorded which). V is TRBV20-1 and J is TRBJ2-4, with D possibly being TRBD2 (6 bases). The TCR comes from a young man who had mild COVID-19 (a few samples of this study predate the infection). Cell type and time point are not known. The CDR3 DNA follows: TGCAGTGCTTGGGGGGTAAACATTCAGTACTTC. Its translation: CSAWGVNIQYF.